These 22 T cell receptor beta chains share one sample of origin, sequenced in a study of T cells in narcolepsy. Some clones are missing from TCRdb's copy, which holds only in-frame ones; the method was immunoSEQ multiplex PCR. The sample shows around 18,000 clones, around 86% of them seen only once. Sequencing was performed on memory (CD45RA-) CD4+ T cells from blood. The receptor source for this set is a human donor in good health.

The chain couples TRBV6-1 to TRBJ2-7; D is uncertain. Germline values: CDR1 MNHNS, CDR2 SASEGT. V lost 3 bases, J lost 2 bases, and 5 bases lay in between. The CDR3 consists of 12 residues. The CDR3 region has the DNA TGTGCCAGCAGTGAGATGGCCTACGAGCAGTACTTC. Amino acid sequence: CASSEMAYEQYF.

This clone was seen just once. The rearrangement links TRBV5-1 to TRBJ2-7, with 8 bases aligning to TRBD2. In germline, CDR1 is SGHRS, CDR2 YFSETQ. With 1 base clipped from V and 0 bases from J, the junction kept 9 bases outside the gene matches. The CDR3 has 17 residues. The CDR3 loop is CASSLIRAGEGSYEQYF. The CDR3 DNA is TGCGCCAGCAGCTTGATTCGAGCGGGGGAAGGCTCCTACGAGCAGTACTTC.

The rearrangement uses TRBV7-2 and TRBJ2-1; tentatively, D is TRBD2 (5 bases). This CDR3 spans 15 amino acids. CDR1 and CDR2 (germline): SGHTA, FQGNSA. V was clipped by 1 base and J by 5 bases, with 12 bases between them. CDR3 nucleotide sequence: TGTGCCAGCAGCTTAGTAGCTAGGCGGGACAATGAGCAGTTCTTC. The encoded protein is CASSLVARRDNEQFF.

CDR3 nucleotide sequence: TGTGCCTGGGGCAGGGACGGCACTGAAGCTTTCTTT. This encodes CAWGRDGTEAFF. The chain is built from TRBV30 and TRBJ1-1; D is possibly TRBD1 (5 bases). The CDR3 contains 12 residues. V was trimmed by 5 bases and J by 4 bases, leaving 11 bases between them. Germline V gene data show CDR1 as GTSNPN and CDR2 as SVGIG (reference sequence).

This chain uses TRBV6-6 with TRBJ2-5, with D unclear. The DNA end is a closer match to TRBJ2-7, so the J assignment may be wrong. The CDR3 length is 13 residues. Germline CDR1 is MNHNY and CDR2 is SVGAGI (reference sequence). CDR3 DNA sequence: TGTGCCAGCTTCGGGTATCCCTCCTACGAGCAGTACTTC. Its protein product is CASFGYPSYEQYF.

The V gene is TRBV6-1, the J gene TRBJ1-3, with D uncertain. Germline V gene data show CDR1 as MNHNS and CDR2 as SASEGT. V lost 2 bases, J lost 0 bases, and 8 bases lay in between. The CDR3 totals 15 residues. DNA for the CDR3: TGTGCCAGCAGTGAAATAGGGTTCTCTGGAAACACCATATATTTT. Protein sequence: CASSEIGFSGNTIYF.

This chain links TRBV7-2 with TRBJ2-7; 7 bases fit TRBD2. From germline, CDR1 is SGHTA and CDR2 FQGNSA. Unmatched junction bases numbered 5, after V lost 2 bases and J lost 10 bases. This CDR3 region has 12 residues. CDR3: CASSLPGREQYF. CDR3 nucleotides: TGTGCCAGCAGCTTACCTGGGAGGGAACAGTACTTC.

The chain uses TRBV2 and TRBJ1-5, with a tentative D call TRBD1 (5 bases). Germline values: CDR1 SNHLY, CDR2 FYNNEI. V was cut by 6 bases and J by 1 base, with 22 bases left in between. The CDR3 has 18 residues. The chain's CDR3 is CASRIGQGVVRSNQPQHF. In DNA, the CDR3 is TGTGCCAGCAGGATCGGCCAGGGAGTGGTACGGAGCAATCAGCCCCAGCATTTT.

This chain uses TRBV6-6 with TRBJ1-4; 7 bases are shared with TRBD1. The germline CDR1 and CDR2 sequences are MNHNY and SVGAGI (reference sequence). The CDR3 has 16 residues. J lost 8 bases, V lost 7 bases, and 16 bases had no gene match. The CDR3: CASNRGTDRRAEKLFF. CDR3 DNA: TGTGCCAGCAACCGGGGGACAGATCGAAGAGCCGAAAAACTGTTTTTT.

This clone was detected only a few times. J is TRBJ2-7 and V is TRBV7-2; 8 bases map to TRBD2. The CDR3 length is 15 residues. V was pared by 6 bases and J by 6 bases, with 13 bases of the junction left unmatched. The germline CDR1 and CDR2 sequences are SGHTA and FQGNSA. CDR3 coding DNA: TGTGCCAGCAGTCCGGGGGGGGACTTTACGCGCGAGCAGTACTTC. This codes for CASSPGGDFTREQYF.

The chain links TRBV2 to TRBJ2-2; TRBD1 might be the D (5 bases). Looked up from germline, CDR1 is SNHLY and CDR2 is FYNNEI. The CDR3 is made up of 16 amino acids. Trimming cost V 5 bases and J 6 bases, with 19 bases left between them. CDR3 bases: TGTGCCAGCAGTTCCCCTTCAGGGTATTTGGCCGGGGAGCTGTTTTTT. This translates into CASSSPSGYLAGELFF. Based on the CDR3 plus reference TRBV2 and TRBJ2-2, the full variable domain is EPEVTQTPSHQVTQMGQEVILRCVPISNHLYFYWYRQILGQKVEFLVSFYNNEISEKSEIFDDQFSVERPDGSNFTLKIRSTKLEDSAMYFCASSSPSGYLAGELFFGEGSRLTVL.

V gene TRBV5-1 combines with J gene TRBJ2-3; 12 bases are shared with TRBD1. Germline V gives CDR1 SGHRS, CDR2 YFSETQ. The CDR3 runs to 19 residues. Unmatched junction bases numbered 16, after V lost 4 bases and J lost 4 bases. CDR3 residues: CASSPIRGPGQGAADTQYF. For the CDR3, the DNA is TGCGCCAGCAGCCCCATACGAGGCCCGGGACAGGGGGCCGCAGATACGCAGTATTTT.

The genes are TRBV7-9 and TRBJ2-2; D unclear. Per the germline V gene, CDR1 is SEHNR and CDR2 is FQNEAQ (reference sequence). V was trimmed by 4 bases and J by 6 bases, leaving 12 bases between them. There are 14 residues in the CDR3. CDR3 coding DNA: TGTGCCAGCAGCTCCTGGAGTCAGGCCGGGGAGCTGTTTTTT. This translates into CASSSWSQAGELFF.

This chain joins TRBV6-1 and TRBJ1-3; D is undetermined. The CDR3 runs to 13 residues. The germline V and J ends were trimmed by 7 bases and 0 bases, with 7 bases remaining between them. Germline lookup yields CDR1 MNHNS and CDR2 SASEGT. DNA for the CDR3: TGTGCCAGCACCCGCCCCTCTGGAAACACCATATATTTT. Residues: CASTRPSGNTIYF.

The chain recombines TRBV10-3 with TRBJ2-7; maybe TRBD1 (5 bases). The CDR3 contains 16 residues. V lost 0 bases and J lost 3, with 15 bases in between. CDR1 is ENHRY and CDR2 is SYGVKD in the germline V gene. The CDR3 here is CAISESIFNGHYEQYF. The CDR3 DNA follows: TGTGCCATCAGTGAGTCGATTTTTAACGGACACTACGAGCAGTACTTC.

This sequence joins TRBV6-5 and TRBJ2-3; tentative D call: TRBD2 (7 bases). Germline V CDR1 and CDR2: MNHEY, SVGAGI. V lost 10 bases, J lost 2 bases, and 16 bases lay in between. This CDR3 spans 14 amino acids. The CDR3 region is CATAEGGDTDTQYF. The CDR3, as DNA: TGTGCCACCGCGGAGGGGGGGGACACAGATACGCAGTATTTT.

This chain uses TRBV6-5 with TRBJ1-4; D is undetermined. Trimming left V 0 bases short and J 4 bases short, with 6 bases between. The CDR3 is made up of 14 amino acids. From germline, CDR1 is MNHEY and CDR2 SVGAGI. As DNA, the CDR3 is TGTGCCAGCAGTTACTCTCGGCTTAATGAAAAACTGTTTTTT. Translation gives CASSYSRLNEKLFF.

The chain is built from TRBV7-3 and TRBJ2-7; 7 nucleotides line up with TRBD2. Germline V lookup: CDR1 SGHTA, CDR2 FQGTGA. The CDR3 spans 15 residues. The V and J ends lost 2 bases and 5 bases, in that order; junction bases with no gene match: 9. The CDR3 nucleotides read TGTGCCAGCAGCTTACGTCCGGGGGGAAAGGACGAGCAGTACTTC. Its protein is CASSLRPGGKDEQYF.

This clone was seen just once. The J gene is TRBJ2-5, the V gene TRBV5-1, with D perhaps being TRBD1 or TRBD2 (6 bases each). V was cut by 2 bases and J by 2 bases, with 10 bases left in between. This CDR3 spans 14 amino acids. The V gene's germline CDR1 is SGHRS and CDR2 YFSETQ. The CDR3, as DNA: TGCGCCAGCAGCTTCCAAGGGGGGCAAGAGACCCAGTACTTC. It specifies CASSFQGGQETQYF.

The chain joins TRBV5-4 to TRBJ2-1, with TRBD1 as a possible D gene (6 bases). CDR3 size: 15 residues. V lost 3 bases to trimming and J lost 4 bases, with 14 bases between them. Germline V lookup: CDR1 SGHNT, CDR2 YYREEE (reference sequence). CDR3 sequence reads: CASSSRSGQYNEQFF. CDR3 DNA: TGTGCCAGCAGCTCGAGATCCGGACAGTACAATGAGCAGTTCTTC.

The J gene is TRBJ2-1, the V gene TRBV4-3, with D perhaps TRBD1 (6 bases). From germline, CDR1 is LGHNA and CDR2 YSLEER. The length of the CDR3 is 16 residues. Trimming stripped 0 bases from V and 4 bases from J, with 13 bases between. CDR3 DNA sequence: TGCGCCAGCAGCCAAGATTACAGGGCAGGGTACAATGAGCAGTTCTTC. It is translated as CASSQDYRAGYNEQFF.

The chain uses TRBV25-1 and TRBJ1-2, with a possible D match to TRBD1 (5 bases). CDR1 MGHDK and CDR2 SYGVNS come from the germline V gene. This CDR3 is 13 amino acids long. The germline V and J ends were trimmed by 9 bases and 2 bases, with 13 bases remaining between them. CDR3 sequence: CASTLGGNYGYTF. As DNA, the CDR3 is TGTGCCAGTACCCTGGGGGGGAACTATGGCTACACCTTC.